This TCR beta chain was sequenced in a study of a mutant IDH1 vaccine in newly diagnosed glioma. Time point defined: baseline, week 1 (first vaccination visit). The treatment is: pre-vaccination baseline after standard-of-care therapy. Study-wide findings and caveats: Vaccination elicited immune responses in around 93% of patients.

Measured with immunoSEQ multiplex PCR; TCRdb has only the in-frame clones, and not every one. The sample shows around 82,000 clones, approximately 80% of them seen only once. In regard to this clone: No antigen is known for it.

This sequence was found in a middle-aged man with glioma. Some clones in this sample may be carry-over from other donors' samples. Sequencing was performed on PBMCs, taken from a glioma patient treated with radiotherapy, temozolomide or both.

The CDR3 loop is CASSLFGQGNNSPLHF. In nucleotides, the CDR3 is TGTGCCAGCAGCCTTTTCGGACAGGGGAATAATTCACCCCTCCACTTT. V and J are TRBV5-6 and TRBJ1-6; 9 bases fit TRBD1. The V and J ends lost 4 bases and 5 bases, in that order; junction bases with no gene match: 7. Germline V lookup: CDR1 SGHDT, CDR2 YYEEEE. CDR3 length: 16 residues.